This entry lists 23 T cell receptor beta chains sequenced from one sample in a study of beta chain features in type 1 diabetes. Reverse transcription of all isolated RNA meant that expressed TCRB transcripts were sequenced. Sequenced by immunoSEQ multiplex PCR; TCRdb stores in-frame clones only, minus some. Of 640,000 or so clones in the sample, roughly 13% are singletons; the top ten hold around 0.04%. Their antigens remain unidentified. Study outcomes and limitations: Significant though moderate, a shortening of TCRB CDR3s appeared in all four CD4+ subsets of Type 1 diabetes patients.

Sequenced material: naive CD4+ T cells from blood. The receptors stem from a man aged 18 to 35 with type 1 diabetes.

This clone was detected only a few times. The rearrangement links TRBV30 to TRBJ1-2; D is unclear. CDR1 is GTSNPN and CDR2 is SVGIG in the germline V gene (reference sequence). The CDR3 covers 11 residues. V lost 0 bases and J 7 bases, leaving 6 bases between the germline ends. CDR3 in amino acids: CAWSVDSGYTF. For the CDR3, the DNA is TGTGCCTGGAGTGTAGACTCTGGCTACACCTTC. Full variable domain (outside the CDR3, taken from reference TRBV30 and TRBJ1-2): SQTIHQWPATLVQPVGSPLSLECTVEGTSNPNLYWYRQAAGRGLQLLFYSVGIGQISSEVPQNLSASRPQDRQFILSSKKLLLSDSGFYLCAWSVDSGYTFGSGTRLTVV.

The CDR3 is CASSRDSGEQFF. CDR3 nucleotides: TGTGCCAGCTCCCGCGACAGCGGAGAGCAGTTCTTC. The gene calls are TRBV18 and TRBJ2-1; the D call may be TRBD1 or TRBD2 (5 bases each). The CDR3 totals 12 residues. The V gene's germline CDR1 is KGHSH and CDR2 LQKENI. The ends were cut back, 6 bases at V and 10 bases at J, with 13 bases in the middle.

There are a few counts of this clone. This chain joins TRBV4-2 and TRBJ2-5; weak D call: TRBD2 (5 bases). Trimming cost V 1 base and J 5 bases, with 17 bases left between them. Germline loops: CDR1 LGHNA, CDR2 YNFKEQ. CDR3 length equals 16 residues. The CDR3 DNA follows: TGTGCCAGCAGCCAAGGGGCATTAGCGCTCCGGGAGACCCAGTACTTC. It encodes CASSQGALALRETQYF.

This clone was counted only a few times. This chain uses TRBV19 with TRBJ1-2, with 10 bases identical to TRBD1. Germline values: CDR1 LNHDA, CDR2 SQIVND (reference sequence). J lost 6 bases, V lost 5 bases, and 6 bases had no gene match. The CDR3 is made up of 14 amino acids. CDR3 nucleotides: TGTGCCAGTAGTCCCCGGACAGGGGGAAATGGCTACACCTTC. This gives the protein CASSPRTGGNGYTF.

This clone was counted only a few times. Other DNA sequences in the same sample also yield this CDR3. The V and J genes are TRBV30 and TRBJ1-1, with D possibly TRBD1 on 5 matching bases. This CDR3 has 12 amino acids. The germline gives CDR1 GTSNPN, CDR2 SVGIG (reference sequence). V lost 2 bases to trimming and J lost 4 bases, with 8 bases between them. CDR3 sequence reads: CAWSRDGTEAFF. CDR3 DNA sequence: TGTGCCTGGAGTAGGGACGGCACTGAAGCTTTCTTT.

This chain joins TRBV2 and TRBJ1-5, with D possibly matching TRBD1 (6 bases). Germline-derived CDR1 and CDR2 are SNHLY and FYNNEI. The CDR3 spans 12 residues. V was shortened by 10 bases and J by 4 bases, with 11 bases between the two germline ends. CDR3 loop: CATGGGNQPQHF. CDR3 nucleotides: TGTGCCACCGGGGGCGGGAATCAGCCCCAGCATTTT.

The J gene is TRBJ2-3, the V gene TRBV18; D is unresolved. The length of the CDR3 is 13 residues. The germline gives CDR1 KGHSH, CDR2 LQKENI. The ends were cut back, 3 bases at V and 6 bases at J, with 10 bases in the middle. CDR3 sequence: CASSPRMVDTQYF. The CDR3 nucleotides read TGTGCCAGCTCACCGCGGATGGTTGATACGCAGTATTTT.

This clone was seen a few times. The chain uses TRBV11-2 and TRBJ2-5, with TRBD2 as a possible D gene (5 bases). Trimming took off 8 bases at V and 5 bases at J, with 12 bases between the two ends. CDR3 size: 12 residues. Germline CDR1 SGHAT, CDR2 FQNNGV. The CDR3 reads CASSMGVETQYF. Written as DNA, the CDR3 is TGTGCCAGCTCTATGGGAGTGGAGACCCAGTACTTC.

The table lists this clone with a few counts. The J gene is TRBJ1-5, the V gene TRBV7-9; D is undetermined. Germline CDR1 SEHNR, CDR2 FQNEAQ (reference sequence). The length of the CDR3 is 15 residues. V lost 5 bases and J lost 3, with 14 bases in between. The CDR3 is CASSHIGENNQPQHF. The CDR3 DNA is TGTGCCAGCAGCCACATCGGGGAAAACAATCAGCCCCAGCATTTT. The full variable domain, its missing parts supplied by reference TRBV7-9 and TRBJ1-5, is DTGVSQNPRHKITKRGQNVTFRCDPISEHNRLYWYRQTLGQGPEFLTYFQNEAQLEKSRLLSDRFSAERPKGSFSTLEIQRTEQGDSAMYLCASSHIGENNQPQHFGDGTRLSIL.

This sequence joins TRBV7-8 and TRBJ1-5; D is unresolved. Trimming pared 9 bases from V and 2 bases from J, leaving 11 bases between. From germline, CDR1 is SGHVS and CDR2 FQNEAQ. This CDR3 has 13 residues. The CDR3 sequence: CASRREGNQPQHF. CDR3 sequence (DNA): TGTGCCAGTCGAAGGGAAGGCAATCAGCCCCAGCATTTT.

Only a few counts were recorded for this clone. The chain employs TRBV18 and TRBJ2-1; 7 nucleotides agree with TRBD2. The V and J ends lost 5 bases and 5 bases, in that order; junction bases with no gene match: 6. The CDR3 is made up of 14 amino acids. The V gene's germline CDR1 is KGHSH and CDR2 LQKENI. DNA for the CDR3: TGTGCCAGCTCAGCCCTAGCGGTAGACAATGAGCAGTTCTTC. Its translation: CASSALAVDNEQFF.

This clone showed up just a few times. The chain carries TRBV9 and TRBJ1-4; perhaps TRBD1 as D (6 bases). Germline-derived CDR1 and CDR2 are SGDLS and YYNGEE. V shed 0 bases and J shed 0 bases, with 9 bases lying between them. The CDR3 sequence is 16 residues long. The CDR3 coding sequence is TGTGCCAGCAGCGTAGGACAGGAGGCAACTAATGAAAAACTGTTTTTT. Translation: CASSVGQEATNEKLFF.

This clone was seen more than once but under ten times. This sequence joins TRBV5-1 and TRBJ2-3, with 9 bases fitting TRBD2. Germline V gene lookup returns CDR1 SGHRS and CDR2 YFSETQ. V lost 2 bases and J lost 4; bases outside the gene matches: 5. This CDR3 comprises 15 residues. CDR3 region: CASSLLAGEADTQYF. For the CDR3, the DNA is TGCGCCAGCAGCTTACTAGCGGGTGAAGCAGATACGCAGTATTTT.

V and J are TRBV28 and TRBJ1-1; D gene uncertain. Germline V gene data show CDR1 as MDHEN and CDR2 as SYDVKM. Deletions cut 6 bases from V and 6 bases from J, with 11 bases between. The CDR3 runs 12 residues. CDR3 protein: CASSLRVPEAFF. CDR3 sequence (DNA): TGTGCCAGCAGCCTGAGGGTCCCTGAAGCTTTCTTT.

This clone was counted only a few times. The same CDR3 arises from other DNA sequences in this sample as well. V and J are TRBV28 and TRBJ1-5; D unclear. The V end was cut by 2 bases, the J end by 7 bases, with 6 bases between. CDR1 is MDHEN and CDR2 is SYDVKM in the germline V gene. This CDR3 spans 12 amino acids. For the CDR3, the DNA is TGTGCCAGCAGTTTAACGGGCCAGCCCCAGCATTTT. Translation gives CASSLTGQPQHF.

The chain is built from TRBV30 and TRBJ2-3; 10 nucleotides align to TRBD2. CDR1 GTSNPN and CDR2 SVGIG come from the germline V gene (reference sequence). The trim removed 0 bases at V and 4 bases at J, leaving 4 bases unmatched. The CDR3 consists of 15 residues. DNA for the CDR3: TGTGCCTGGAGTGTAGGCCTAGCGGGAGCAGATACGCAGTATTTT. Amino acids: CAWSVGLAGADTQYF.

This clone appeared a few times. CDR3 residues: CASSLESAESSPLHF. The CDR3, as DNA: TGTGCCAGCAGCTTAGAGTCCGCCGAGAGTTCACCCCTCCACTTT. The genes are TRBV7-9 and TRBJ1-6, with unresolved D. V was shortened by 1 base and J by 9 bases, with 13 bases between the two germline ends. The CDR3 has 15 amino acids. CDR1 SEHNR and CDR2 FQNEAQ come from the germline V gene (reference sequence).

This clone was found a few times. The sample holds other DNA sequences that translate to the same CDR3. The rearrangement joins TRBV30 to TRBJ2-2, with D uncertain. The CDR3 contains 10 residues. The germline V and J ends were trimmed by 2 bases and 7 bases, with 2 bases remaining between them. The germline V gene has CDR1 GTSNPN and CDR2 SVGIG (reference sequence). The CDR3 reads CAWSLGELFF. The CDR3 DNA sequence: TGTGCCTGGAGTCTCGGGGAGCTGTTTTTT.

CDR3 coding DNA: TGCAGCGTATCAGACCACGAGCAGTACTTC. Encoded protein: CSVSDHEQYF. This chain joins TRBV29-1 and TRBJ2-7; D unclear. The V end was cut by 6 bases, the J end by 5 bases, with 8 bases between. Germline CDR1 and CDR2: SQVTM and ANQGSEA. The CDR3 consists of 10 residues.

This clone showed up just a few times. The chain uses TRBV7-9 and TRBJ1-2, with D tentatively TRBD1 (6 bases). V was trimmed by 1 base and J by 4 bases, leaving 13 bases between them. CDR3 length equals 15 residues. Germline V gene lookup returns CDR1 SEHNR and CDR2 FQNEAQ (reference sequence). DNA for the CDR3: TGTGCCAGCAGCTTAGAAAACAGGGATACCTATGGCTACACCTTC. It encodes CASSLENRDTYGYTF.

The V gene is TRBV29-1, the J gene TRBJ2-7, with TRBD1 matching 9 bases. The germline V gene encodes CDR1 SQVTM and CDR2 ANQGSEA. With V trimmed by 4 bases and J by 4 bases, 2 bases remained unmatched. This CDR3 has 12 residues. For the CDR3, the DNA is TGCAGCGTTGGACAGGGGGTGTACGAGCAGTACTTC. It yields the protein CSVGQGVYEQYF.

This clone has only a few counts. This chain uses TRBV7-2 with TRBJ1-2, with 8 bases identical to TRBD1. Germline V CDR1 and CDR2: SGHTA, FQGNSA. The CDR3 runs 14 residues. The J segment lost 6 bases and the V segment lost 5 bases, leaving 8 bases of the junction unmatched. CDR3 nucleotide sequence: TGTGCCAGCAGCCGAAAACAGGGGGAAGATGGCTACACCTTC. Residues: CASSRKQGEDGYTF.

The sample holds a few counts of this clone. The chain combines TRBV5-5 with TRBJ1-1; D not certain. CDR3 length: 13 amino acids. The germline V gene encodes CDR1 SGHKS and CDR2 YYEKEE (reference sequence). Deletions cut 1 base from V and 4 bases from J, with 8 bases between. The CDR3 reads CASSLNSVTEAFF. The CDR3 coding sequence is TGTGCCAGCAGCTTGAATAGCGTCACTGAAGCTTTCTTT. Variable domain in full (rest from reference TRBV5-5 and TRBJ1-1): DAGVTQSPTHLIKTRGQQVTLRCSPISGHKSVSWYQQVLGQGPQFIFQYYEKEERGRGNFPDRFSARQFPNYSSELNVNALLLGDSALYLCASSLNSVTEAFFGQGTRLTVV.